This entry describes one T cell receptor (beta chain). Random hexamers served to reverse transcribe about 0.45 to 1 ug RNA. TCRdb fed the immunoSEQ multiplex PCR reads into MiXCR, producing one record per CDR3 protein. Altogether about 180,000 distinct CDR3 sequences are present, approximately 95% being singletons, with the ten largest covering 0.15% to 0.2%. The data stem from a study of CD8 T cells in Susac syndrome. Sequences were obtained from CD8+ T cells from PBMCs. This TCR was recovered from a human donor with multiple sclerosis.

This chain's CDR3 is CASTGAKQFF. DNA for the CDR3: TGTGCCAGCACGGGGGCGAAGCAGTTCTTC. The chain uses TRBV2 and TRBJ2-1, with D tentatively TRBD1 or TRBD2 (6 bases each). Trimming took 7 bases from V and 11 from J, leaving 9 bases between them. The CDR3 has 10 amino acids. CDR1 and CDR2 (germline): SNHLY, FYNNEI.